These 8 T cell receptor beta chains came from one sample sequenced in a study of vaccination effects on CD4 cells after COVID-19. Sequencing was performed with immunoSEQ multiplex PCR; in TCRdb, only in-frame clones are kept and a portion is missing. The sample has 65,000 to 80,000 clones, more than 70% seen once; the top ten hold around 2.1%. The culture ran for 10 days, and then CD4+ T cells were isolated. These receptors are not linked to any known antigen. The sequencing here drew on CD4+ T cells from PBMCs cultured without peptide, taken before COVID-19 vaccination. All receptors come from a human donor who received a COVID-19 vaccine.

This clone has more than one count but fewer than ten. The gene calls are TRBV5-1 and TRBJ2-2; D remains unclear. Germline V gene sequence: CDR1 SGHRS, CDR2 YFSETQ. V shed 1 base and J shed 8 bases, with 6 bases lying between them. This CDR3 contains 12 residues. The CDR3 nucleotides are TGCGCCAGCAGCTTGTTTCATGGGGAGCTGTTTTTT. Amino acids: CASSLFHGELFF.

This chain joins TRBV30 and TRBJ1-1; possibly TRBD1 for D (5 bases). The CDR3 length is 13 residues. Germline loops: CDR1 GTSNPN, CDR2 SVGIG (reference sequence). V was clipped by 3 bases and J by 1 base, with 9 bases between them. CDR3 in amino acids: CAWSLQENTEAFF. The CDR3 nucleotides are TGTGCCTGGAGCTTACAGGAGAACACTGAAGCTTTCTTT.

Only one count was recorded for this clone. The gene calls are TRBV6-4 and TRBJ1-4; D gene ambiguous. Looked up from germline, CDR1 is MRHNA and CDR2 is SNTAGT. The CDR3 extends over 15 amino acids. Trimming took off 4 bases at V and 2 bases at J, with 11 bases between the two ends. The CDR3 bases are TGTGCCAGCAGTGCGTCAATGTCGACTAATGAAAAACTGTTTTTT. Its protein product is CASSASMSTNEKLFF.

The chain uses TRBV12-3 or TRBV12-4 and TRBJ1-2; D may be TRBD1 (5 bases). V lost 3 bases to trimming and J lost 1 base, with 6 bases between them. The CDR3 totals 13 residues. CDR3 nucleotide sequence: TGTGCCAGCAGTTTGGGGGTTAACTATGGCTACACCTTC. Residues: CASSLGVNYGYTF.

For the CDR3, the DNA is TGTGCCAGCTCACCCCGGACAGGGACAAACTATGGCTACACCTTC. This codes for CASSPRTGTNYGYTF. The gene calls are TRBV18 and TRBJ1-2; TRBD1 matches at 8 bases. Germline V lookup: CDR1 KGHSH, CDR2 LQKENI. Trimming at V came to 3 bases and at J to 2 bases, leaving 5 bases not matched to a gene. The CDR3 is 15 residues long. The variable domain in full, with the rest retrieved from reference TRBV18 and TRBJ1-2, is NAGVMQNPRHLVRRRGQEARLRCSPMKGHSHVYWYRQLPEEGLKFMVYLQKENIIDESGMPKERFSAEFPKEGPSILRIQQVVRGDSAAYFCASSPRTGTNYGYTFGSGTRLTVV.

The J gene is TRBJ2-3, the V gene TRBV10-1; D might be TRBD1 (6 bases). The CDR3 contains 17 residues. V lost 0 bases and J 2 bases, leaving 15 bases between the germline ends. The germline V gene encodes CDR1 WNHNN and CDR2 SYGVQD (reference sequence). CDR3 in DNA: TGCGCCAGCAGTGAGTCTGGGGGAGCAGGGGCCACAGATACGCAGTATTTT. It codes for CASSESGGAGATDTQYF.

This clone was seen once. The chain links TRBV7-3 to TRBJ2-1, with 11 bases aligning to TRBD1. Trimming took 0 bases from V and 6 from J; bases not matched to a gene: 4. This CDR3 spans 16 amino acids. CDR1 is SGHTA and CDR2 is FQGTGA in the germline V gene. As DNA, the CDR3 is TGTGCCAGCAGCTTAACGGCGGGACAGGGGGGCAATGAGCAGTTCTTC. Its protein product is CASSLTAGQGGNEQFF.

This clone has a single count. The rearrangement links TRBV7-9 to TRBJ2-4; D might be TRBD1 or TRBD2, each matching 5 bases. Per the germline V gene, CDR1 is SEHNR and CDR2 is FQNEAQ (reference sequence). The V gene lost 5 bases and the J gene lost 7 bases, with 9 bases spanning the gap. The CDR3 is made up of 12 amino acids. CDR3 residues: CASSPGTNIQYF. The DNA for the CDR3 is TGTGCCAGCAGCCCCGGGACGAACATTCAGTACTTC.